The clone carrying this TCR beta chain was observed a few times. The antigen remains unidentified. A 5'RACE reaction primed in the constant segment made cDNA libraries of TCR alpha and TCR beta, and these carried sample barcodes and UMIs. TCRdb analysed the 5' RACE reads with MiXCR anew, one entry per CDR3 protein. The profile covers about 290,000 distinct CDR3 sequences, with around 15% appearing a single time and more than 20% taken by the ten largest. This CDR3 spans 16 amino acids. V shed 4 bases, J shed 0 bases, and the junction held 2 bases outside the gene matches. The germline CDR1 and CDR2 sequences are SGHAT and FQNNGV. This sample is drawn from a study of T-cell memory formation after mild COVID-19. About the study: TCR clusters largely stayed donor specific. Study-wide results and limits: Clones that contracted from day 15 to 85 were balanced CD4/CD8, while later expanders leaned CD4+.

The J gene is TRBJ2-3, the V gene TRBV11-2, with 12 bases aligning to TRBD2. The sequencing input was PBMCs or a T cell subset sorted from them (not recorded which). The TCR sequence derives from a young man who had mild COVID-19 (a few samples of this study predate the infection). Cell type and time point are not known. In nucleotides, the CDR3 is TGTGCCAGCAGCTCAGGGACTAGCGGGAGCACAGATACGCAGTATTTT. Encoded protein: CASSSGTSGSTDTQYF.